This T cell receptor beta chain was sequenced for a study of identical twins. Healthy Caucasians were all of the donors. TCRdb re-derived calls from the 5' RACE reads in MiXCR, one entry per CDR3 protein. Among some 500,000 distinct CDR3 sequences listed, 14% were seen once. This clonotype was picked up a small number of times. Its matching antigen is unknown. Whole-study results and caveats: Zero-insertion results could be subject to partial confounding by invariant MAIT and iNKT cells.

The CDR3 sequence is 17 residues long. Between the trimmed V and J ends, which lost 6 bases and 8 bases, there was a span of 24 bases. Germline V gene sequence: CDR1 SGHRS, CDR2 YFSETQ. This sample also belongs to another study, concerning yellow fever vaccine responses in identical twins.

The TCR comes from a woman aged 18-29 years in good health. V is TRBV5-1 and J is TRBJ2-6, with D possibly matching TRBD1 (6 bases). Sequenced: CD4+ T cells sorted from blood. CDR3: CASTPPRTAWGSNVLTF. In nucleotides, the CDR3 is TGCGCCAGCACCCCCCCTAGGACAGCGTGGGGATCCAACGTCCTGACTTTC.